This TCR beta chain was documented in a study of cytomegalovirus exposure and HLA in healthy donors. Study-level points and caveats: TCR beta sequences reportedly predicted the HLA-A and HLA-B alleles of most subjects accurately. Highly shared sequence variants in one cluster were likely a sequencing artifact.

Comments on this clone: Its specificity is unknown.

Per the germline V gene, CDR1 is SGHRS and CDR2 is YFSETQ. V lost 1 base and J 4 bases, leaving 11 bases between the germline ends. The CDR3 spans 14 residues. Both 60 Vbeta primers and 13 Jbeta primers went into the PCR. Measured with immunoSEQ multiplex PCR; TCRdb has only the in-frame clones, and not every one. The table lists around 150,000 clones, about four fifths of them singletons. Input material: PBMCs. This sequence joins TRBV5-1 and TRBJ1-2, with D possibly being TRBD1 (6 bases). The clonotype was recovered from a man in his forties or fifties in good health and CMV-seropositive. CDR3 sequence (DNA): TGCGCCAGCAGCTTGCCAGGGGAGTCCTATGGCTACACCTTC. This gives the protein CASSLPGESYGYTF.